These 2 T cell receptor beta chains were all obtained from the same sample, sequenced in a study of blood T cell repertoires in COVID-19. Sequencing used immunoSEQ multiplex PCR; TCRdb keeps in-frame clones, though not all of them. This sample has about 140,000 clones, with roughly four fifths found just once. The sample comprised peripheral blood. These receptors were taken from a human donor in a cohort sampled during active COVID-19.

The CDR3 is CASSDARTKGYTF. The DNA of the CDR3 is TGTGCCAGCAGTGATGCACGGACTAAAGGCTACACCTTC. V usage is TRBV2 and J usage is TRBJ1-2, with no clear D. V was clipped by 3 bases and J by 8 bases, with 13 bases between them. The CDR3 totals 13 residues. The germline CDR1 and CDR2 sequences are SNHLY and FYNNEI.

J is TRBJ1-1 and V is TRBV7-9, with a possible D match to TRBD1 (5 bases). The germline V gene encodes CDR1 SEHNR and CDR2 FQNEAQ (reference sequence). Trimming took 5 bases from V and 1 from J, leaving 17 bases between them. This CDR3 comprises 16 residues. The CDR3: CASSPRVGATNTEAFF. The CDR3 region has the DNA TGTGCCAGCAGCCCCAGAGTTGGGGCGACGAACACTGAAGCTTTCTTT.